Reported below is one TCR beta chain. V lost 6 bases to trimming and J lost 2 bases, with 16 bases between them. The CDR3 totals 15 residues. This entry belongs to a study of immune characterization of retroperitoneal liposarcoma. MiXCR was run by TCRdb on the PCR reads, yielding one entry per CDR3 protein. The sample consists of fewer than 11,000 distinct CDR3 sequences, approximately 26% of them appearing once. The sequence derives from a female donor with retroperitoneal liposarcoma. Source material: tumor tissue. This sequence joins TRBV12-3 or TRBV12-4 and TRBJ1-1; weak D call: TRBD1 (6 bases). DNA of the CDR3: TGTGCCAGCAGCCAAATTCAAGGGGGAAACACTGAAGCTTTCTTT. Protein: CASSQIQGGNTEAFF.